This T cell receptor beta chain was sequenced for a study of T cells in Graves' hyperthyroidism and ophthalmopathy. About the research overall: Staff took peripheral blood when the initial diagnosis was made, before any treatment began.

This clonotype was seen at least ten times. The junction had 10 bases not matched to a gene; V was cut back by 4 bases and J by 4 bases. Per germline, CDR1 KGHSH and CDR2 LQKENI. The CDR3 has 16 amino acids. It was less than 13 ml of fresh peripheral blood that supplied the PBMCs. The CDR3 regions of TCR beta were amplified from RNA transcripts. HTBI primers were the set used in a first-round RT-PCR of the TCR CDR3. TCRdb itself ran the multiplex PCR reads through MiXCR, one entry per CDR3 protein. The sample contains around 690,000 distinct CDR3 sequences, roughly 17% of which appear only once. The clonotype was recovered from a middle-aged man with Graves' hyperthyroidism. V usage is TRBV18 and J usage is TRBJ1-2; TRBD1 aligns across 9 bases. The sample was blood. CDR3 sequence reads: CASSRTGTGPGYGYTF. The CDR3 coding sequence is TGTGCCAGCTCACGTACCGGGACAGGGCCCGGCTATGGCTACACCTTC.